The clone carrying this T cell receptor (beta chain) has more than one count but fewer than ten. The target antigen is unknown. Sequenced material consisted of expressed TCRB transcripts (all of the isolated RNA was reverse transcribed). This table comes from immunoSEQ multiplex PCR, and its TCRdb copy is limited to in-frame clones, with some not included. This table has about 320,000 clones, 13% to 15% appearing once. These data belong to a study of beta chain features in type 1 diabetes. General study results and limits: Because the template was cDNA, high-expressing cells might be over-represented. The study found fewer insertions and more deletions at VDJ junctions in type 1 diabetes patients.

CD4+ naive, central memory, regulatory and stem cell-like memory cells were sorted via CD45RO/CCR7/CD25/CD127/CD95/CD27. CDR3 length: 13 amino acids. Germline values: CDR1 MNHEY, CDR2 SVGAGI. Trimming removed 5 bases from V and 3 bases from J, with 8 bases in between. This chain joins TRBV6-5 and TRBJ1-5, with D unresolved. The TCR comes from a young man in good health. The specimen sequenced was central memory CD4+ T cells from blood. The CDR3 DNA reads TGTGCCAGCAGTGTAGGTGACAATCAGCCCCAGCATTTT. It yields the protein CASSVGDNQPQHF.